Below, 26 T cell receptor beta chains from the same sample are listed, as sequenced in a study of blood T cell repertoires in COVID-19. The repertoire was sequenced with immunoSEQ multiplex PCR; TCRdb's copy has only in-frame clones and lacks some. The sample holds 250,000 to 350,000 clones, approximately 90% seen once. The specimen was peripheral blood. The receptors here all came from a man younger than 40 with acute or convalescent COVID-19.

The chain uses TRBV19 and TRBJ1-4; 7 positions agree with TRBD1. CDR3 length: 16 residues. J lost 0 bases, V lost 3 bases, and 4 bases had no gene match. The germline V gene has CDR1 LNHDA and CDR2 SQIVND (reference sequence). This chain's CDR3 is CASSMGQSPTNEKLFF. The CDR3 region has the DNA TGTGCCAGTAGTATGGGACAGTCTCCAACTAATGAAAAACTGTTTTTT.

The chain has TRBV6-5 and TRBJ1-5; TRBD1 agrees at 7 bases. V was pared by 5 bases and J by 4 bases, with 8 bases of the junction left unmatched. Germline V gene lookup returns CDR1 MNHEY and CDR2 SVGAGI. CDR3 length equals 15 residues. CDR3 DNA sequence: TGTGCCAGCAGTATATCTTACAGGGGAAATCAGCCCCAGCATTTT. Protein sequence: CASSISYRGNQPQHF.

This chain joins TRBV4-1 and TRBJ1-4, with 8 bases identical to TRBD1. CDR1 and CDR2 from the germline V gene are MGHRA and YSYEKL. The CDR3 is made up of 15 amino acids. The V and J ends lost 0 bases and 8 bases, in that order; junction bases with no gene match: 5. The CDR3 region is CASSQEDRAGEKLFF. For the CDR3, the DNA is TGCGCCAGCAGCCAAGAGGACAGGGCGGGGGAAAAACTGTTTTTT.

The chain links TRBV15 to TRBJ1-2; D gene unclear. The CDR3 length is 12 residues. Germline values: CDR1 LNHNV, CDR2 YYDKDF (reference sequence). Trimming took 1 base from V and 4 from J, leaving 4 bases between them. CDR3 region: CATSRGSYGYTF. The CDR3 DNA reads as TGTGCCACCAGCAGAGGCAGCTATGGCTACACCTTC.

V usage is TRBV14 and J usage is TRBJ2-5; tentative D call: TRBD2 (5 bases). V lost 5 bases and J 4 bases, leaving 11 bases between the germline ends. Looked up from germline, CDR1 is SGHDN and CDR2 is FVKESK. The CDR3 covers 13 residues. In DNA form, the CDR3 reads TGTGCCAGCAGCTTAGCGTTCGGAGAGACCCAGTACTTC. Its translation is CASSLAFGETQYF.

This clone came up a few times. The V call is TRBV3-1 (or the pseudogene TRBV3-2), the J call TRBJ2-2, with TRBD2 matching over 7 bases. There are 14 residues in the CDR3. Germline loops: CDR1 LGHDT, CDR2 YNNKEL (reference sequence). V was pared by 4 bases and J by 12 bases, with 11 bases of the junction left unmatched. The CDR3 is CASSRQEGRGKLFF. As DNA, the CDR3 is TGTGCCAGCAGCCGACAAGAGGGGCGGGGGAAGCTGTTTTTT.

The V and J genes are TRBV30 and TRBJ1-2, with D unresolved. Germline assignment: CDR1 GTSNPN and CDR2 SVGIG (reference sequence). Trimming left V 3 bases short and J 7 bases short, with 9 bases between. The CDR3 has 11 amino acids. The CDR3 DNA sequence: TGTGCCTGGAGCATCTATGGTGGCTACACCTTC. It is translated as CAWSIYGGYTF. The variable domain in full, completed from reference TRBV30 and TRBJ1-2, reads SQTIHQWPATLVQPVGSPLSLECTVEGTSNPNLYWYRQAAGRGLQLLFYSVGIGQISSEVPQNLSASRPQDRQFILSSKKLLLSDSGFYLCAWSIYGGYTFGSGTRLTVV.

Remarks on this clone: This sample also contains other DNA sequences that code for the same CDR3. The chain uses TRBV27 and TRBJ2-1, with TRBD2 matching 13 bases. Germline CDR1 and CDR2: MNHEY and SMNVEV (reference sequence). V was clipped by 5 bases and J by 5 bases; unmatched bases: 15. The CDR3 is 19 amino acids. The CDR3: CASSQLSLGTSGRDNEQFF. CDR3 DNA sequence: TGTGCCAGCAGTCAACTCTCCCTGGGAACTAGCGGGAGGGACAATGAGCAGTTCTTC.

The rearrangement uses TRBV5-5 and TRBJ1-6, with 7 bases identical to TRBD1. CDR3 size: 15 residues. V dropped 2 bases and J dropped 7; count of bases not matched to a gene: 6. Germline-derived CDR1 and CDR2 are SGHKS and YYEKEE (reference sequence). The CDR3 spells CASSFDRVRNSPLHF. CDR3 bases: TGTGCCAGCAGCTTCGACAGGGTACGAAATTCACCCCTCCACTTT.

In its sample, this clone was seen once. The rearrangement joins TRBV5-1 to TRBJ1-4, with 9 bases that match TRBD1. With 0 bases clipped from V and 7 bases from J, the junction kept 7 bases outside the gene matches. Germline CDR1 SGHRS, CDR2 YFSETQ. The CDR3 runs to 16 residues. For the CDR3, the DNA is TGCGCCAGCAGCTTGGGGGCACAGGGGGCTGCTGAAAAACTGTTTTTT. Protein: CASSLGAQGAAEKLFF.

This chain connects TRBV10-2 to TRBJ2-1; 7 nucleotides align to TRBD2. The J segment lost 5 bases and the V segment lost 7 bases, leaving 11 bases of the junction unmatched. The CDR3 is 15 amino acids. Germline values: CDR1 WSHSY, CDR2 SAAADI. CDR3 nucleotide sequence: TGCGCCAGCAAACCTCGGGAGGCCTTCCACAATGAGCAGTTCTTC. Its translation: CASKPREAFHNEQFF.

This chain joins TRBV27 and TRBJ2-1; TRBD1 matches at 7 bases. Germline loops: CDR1 MNHEY, CDR2 SMNVEV (reference sequence). The CDR3 consists of 17 residues. Germline trimming cut 7 bases from V and 1 base from J; bases unmatched to any gene: 13. This chain's CDR3 is CASTSLLRGRSYNEQFF. The CDR3 DNA reads TGTGCCAGCACCTCTTTGTTAAGGGGGCGTTCCTACAATGAGCAGTTCTTC.

This clone was observed a single time. This chain connects TRBV6-5 to TRBJ1-1; TRBD1 matches 8 bases. The CDR3 consists of 14 residues. The germline V gene encodes CDR1 MNHEY and CDR2 SVGAGI. Trimming cost V 6 bases and J 0 bases; bases outside gene matches: 3. The CDR3 loop reads CASSLTGVNTEAFF. The CDR3 bases are TGTGCCAGCAGCTTGACAGGGGTGAACACTGAAGCTTTCTTT.

This chain uses TRBV30 with TRBJ2-2; 8 bases align to TRBD2. This CDR3 region has 14 residues. J gave up 4 bases and V 3 bases, and 4 bases lay outside the gene matches. Germline CDR1 and CDR2: GTSNPN and SVGIG (reference sequence). For the CDR3, the DNA is TGTGCCTGGAGCGGGGGGGCCCCCACCGGGGAGCTGTTTTTT. This codes for CAWSGGAPTGELFF.

The chain couples TRBV5-1 to TRBJ2-6; TRBD1 agrees at 8 bases. CDR1 and CDR2 from the germline V gene are SGHRS and YFSETQ. This CDR3 has 14 residues. The J segment lost 10 bases and the V segment lost 3 bases, leaving 6 bases of the junction unmatched. The CDR3 loop reads CASSSGQVPNVLTF. The CDR3 nucleotides are TGCGCCAGCAGCTCGGGACAGGTCCCTAACGTCCTGACTTTC.

The V gene is TRBV12-5, the J gene TRBJ2-1; 11 bases align to TRBD1. V trimming: 6 bases; J trimming: 7 bases; junction bases outside the gene matches: 8. Germline V gene sequence: CDR1 LGHNT, CDR2 FRNRAP. The length of the CDR3 is 15 residues. CDR3 DNA: TGTGCTAGTGGATTAGGACAGGGGGCGGGTAATGAGCAGTTCTTC. It codes for CASGLGQGAGNEQFF.

The V call is TRBV4-2, the J call TRBJ2-3; D is perhaps TRBD2 (7 bases). The CDR3 is made up of 15 amino acids. Germline V gene lookup returns CDR1 LGHNA and CDR2 YNFKEQ. V lost 5 bases, J lost 8 bases, and 20 bases lay in between. CDR3 DNA: TGTGCCAGCAGCTCCTCGCGGGGGCCCGTGGGTACGCAGTATTTT. This sequence encodes CASSSSRGPVGTQYF.

The genes are TRBV28 and TRBJ2-1; 10 positions agree with TRBD2. V lost 7 bases, J lost 7 bases, and 7 bases stayed unmatched. CDR1 and CDR2 (germline): MDHEN, SYDVKM. The CDR3 runs to 14 residues. The CDR3 protein is CASTSGGAWNEQFF. For the CDR3, the DNA is TGTGCCAGCACAAGCGGGGGGGCCTGGAATGAGCAGTTCTTC.

The genes are TRBV2 and TRBJ1-1; 8 nucleotides align to TRBD1. This CDR3 has 13 amino acids. The V segment lost 10 bases and the J segment 4 bases; nucleotides outside the gene matches: 8. Germline loops: CDR1 SNHLY, CDR2 FYNNEI. CDR3 bases: TGTGCCACCCGGACAGGGCGGAGCACTGAAGCTTTCTTT. Translated, it gives CATRTGRSTEAFF. The full variable domain, with the rest looked up from reference TRBV2 and TRBJ1-1, is EPEVTQTPSHQVTQMGQEVILRCVPISNHLYFYWYRQILGQKVEFLVSFYNNEISEKSEIFDDQFSVERPDGSNFTLKIRSTKLEDSAMYFCATRTGRSTEAFFGQGTRLTVV.

The chain joins TRBV27 to TRBJ2-3; the D gene is possibly TRBD1 (5 bases). Between the trimmed V and J ends, which lost 7 bases and 4 bases, there was a span of 18 bases. The CDR3 contains 15 residues. Germline loops: CDR1 MNHEY, CDR2 SMNVEV (reference sequence). This CDR3 is CASTPYRGQADTQYF. As DNA, the CDR3 is TGTGCCAGCACCCCTTATAGGGGCCAGGCAGATACGCAGTATTTT.

The chain carries TRBV11-3 and TRBJ1-4; unclear D gene. The germline gives CDR1 SGHNT, CDR2 YENEEA. This CDR3 region has 14 residues. V lost 5 bases and J 4 bases, leaving 11 bases between the germline ends. The CDR3 loop reads CASSPPRVNEKLFF. The DNA of the CDR3 is TGTGCCAGCAGCCCCCCCCGGGTTAATGAAAAACTGTTTTTT.

This clone was recorded once. The chain links TRBV7-2 to TRBJ1-1; the match to TRBD1 covers 7 bases. The trim removed 5 bases at V and 4 bases at J, leaving 4 bases unmatched. Germline V gives CDR1 SGHTA, CDR2 FQGNSA. CDR3 length equals 13 residues. CDR3: CASSRQGSTEAFF. The DNA for the CDR3 is TGTGCCAGCAGCAGACAGGGAAGCACTGAAGCTTTCTTT. The complete variable domain, with remaining parts taken from reference TRBV7-2 and TRBJ1-1, reads GAGVSQSPSNKVTEKGKDVELRCDPISGHTALYWYRQSLGQGLEFLIYFQGNSAPDKSGLPSDRFSAERTGGSVSTLTIQRTQQEDSAVYLCASSRQGSTEAFFGQGTRLTVV.

The chain joins TRBV6-5 to TRBJ1-6, with 8 nucleotides matching TRBD1. V lost 1 base and J lost 7; bases outside the gene matches: 0. Germline CDR1 and CDR2: MNHEY and SVGAGI. The CDR3 is made up of 14 amino acids. CDR3 residues: CASSYYRGNSPLHF. Here the CDR3 DNA reads TGTGCCAGCAGTTACTACAGGGGGAATTCACCCCTCCACTTT.

V gene TRBV6-1 combines with J gene TRBJ2-7, with D unclear. V lost 0 bases and J lost 2, with 8 bases in between. CDR3 length: 14 residues. From germline, CDR1 is MNHNS and CDR2 SASEGT. CDR3 protein: CASSEARGPYEQYF. CDR3 bases: TGTGCCAGCAGTGAAGCACGCGGCCCCTACGAGCAGTACTTC.

The V and J genes are TRBV19 and TRBJ1-6; D unresolved. The germline gives CDR1 LNHDA, CDR2 SQIVND (reference sequence). The CDR3 length is 18 residues. V lost 6 bases, J lost 0 bases, and 18 bases lay in between. The CDR3 reads CASSNPTRMSSYNSPLHF. CDR3 in DNA: TGTGCCAGTAGCAACCCGACTCGCATGAGCTCCTATAATTCACCCCTCCACTTT.

This clone was seen a single time. This chain uses TRBV7-3 with TRBJ2-1, with a possible D match to TRBD2 (5 bases). This CDR3 is built from 15 residues. Trimming cost V 5 bases and J 3 bases, with 14 bases left between them. Germline V lookup: CDR1 SGHTA, CDR2 FQGTGA. The CDR3 spells CASSRGSQIYNEQFF. Written as DNA, the CDR3 is TGTGCCAGCAGCAGAGGGAGCCAGATCTACAATGAGCAGTTCTTC.